The 27 T cell receptor beta chains reported below all come from one sample, sequenced in a study of blood T cells in healthy people across ages. The second PCR ran 7 to 11 cycles with a sample-barcoded 5' primer and J-beta primers. TCRdb ran MiXCR on the 5' RACE reads and lists one entry per CDR3 protein. The sample includes around 780,000 distinct CDR3 sequences, 25% to 30% of them seen just once. The sample was also reused in another study, on T cells of mothers and their children.

The sequenced sample consisted of blood. These receptor sequences come from a boy aged 10-17 years in good health.

This clonotype was recorded a few times. The chain carries TRBV28 and TRBJ2-3; 7 bases match TRBD2. After removal of 6 bases from V and 4 bases from J, the junction contained 7 bases not matched to a gene. CDR1 MDHEN and CDR2 SYDVKM come from the germline V gene. The CDR3 is made up of 14 amino acids. CDR3 amino acids: CASRPSGVADTQYF. In DNA form, the CDR3 reads TGTGCCAGCAGACCCAGCGGGGTAGCAGATACGCAGTATTTT.

The V gene is TRBV12-3 or TRBV12-4, the J gene TRBJ2-3; the D is unclear. V lost 3 bases and J lost 4, with 11 bases in between. This CDR3 has 14 residues. The CDR3 loop reads CASSFVGGPDTQYF. CDR3 coding DNA: TGTGCCAGCAGTTTCGTAGGTGGTCCAGATACGCAGTATTTT.

The J gene is TRBJ1-4, the V gene TRBV15; D remains unclear. V was trimmed by 0 bases and J by 0 bases, leaving 5 bases between them. The CDR3 extends over 15 amino acids. Germline V gives CDR1 LNHNV, CDR2 YYDKDF (reference sequence). DNA of the CDR3: TGTGCCACCAGCAGAGACCGTGCAACTAATGAAAAACTGTTTTTT. It encodes CATSRDRATNEKLFF.

This rearrangement joins TRBV15 to TRBJ1-4; D ambiguous. V gave up 3 bases and J gave up 0 bases, with 8 bases separating them. CDR1 is LNHNV and CDR2 is YYDKDF in the germline V gene (reference sequence). The CDR3 runs 15 residues. CDR3 region: CATSRQTATNEKLFF. In nucleotides, the CDR3 is TGTGCCACCAGCAGGCAGACGGCAACTAATGAAAAACTGTTTTTT.

Of note for this clonotype: With a much larger clone just one base away, this may be a read error. The CDR3 sequence: CASSGTSQDGQFF. Written as DNA, the CDR3 is TGTGCCAGCAGCGGTACTAGTCAGGATGGGCAGTTCTTC. The chain combines TRBV6-4 with TRBJ2-1; possibly TRBD2 for D (5 bases). V dropped 6 bases and J dropped 12 bases, with 18 bases sitting between them. The CDR3 has 13 amino acids. CDR1 and CDR2 (germline): MRHNA, SNTAGT.

The chain combines TRBV3-1 with TRBJ2-6, with D possibly matching TRBD2 (5 bases). This CDR3 region has 17 residues. Germline-derived CDR1 and CDR2 are LGHDT and YNNKEL (reference sequence). The ends were cut back, 5 bases at V and 2 bases at J, with 16 bases in the middle. As DNA, the CDR3 is TGTGCCAGCAGCGCCCCGGAGAGGGCTCCTGGGGCCAACGTCCTGACTTTC. Amino acids: CASSAPERAPGANVLTF.

This clonotype was observed a few times. This chain joins TRBV12-3 or TRBV12-4 and TRBJ1-2; a possible D gene is TRBD1 (5 bases). The CDR3 is made up of 15 amino acids. The V end was cut by 8 bases, the J end by 1 base, with 17 bases between. The CDR3 coding sequence is TGTGCCAGCGCGGCAGGGAGTCGGGGTAACTATGGCTACACCTTC. This encodes CASAAGSRGNYGYTF.

The chain employs TRBV5-1 and TRBJ2-3, with D tentatively TRBD1 (6 bases). Trimming took off 6 bases at V and 3 bases at J, with 11 bases between the two ends. Germline V gene lookup returns CDR1 SGHRS and CDR2 YFSETQ. This CDR3 region has 13 residues. The CDR3 nucleotides are TGCGCCAGCAAAGCAGGGGAGACAGATACGCAGTATTTT. Translated, it gives CASKAGETDTQYF.

The chain carries TRBV5-1 and TRBJ2-7; 10 nucleotides match TRBD1. In germline, CDR1 is SGHRS, CDR2 YFSETQ. V shed 2 bases, J shed 3 bases, and the junction held 8 bases outside the gene matches. This CDR3 spans 16 amino acids. The CDR3 coding sequence is TGCGCCAGCAGCTTCGGGACAGGGGAAAGACTCTACGAGCAGTACTTC. This encodes CASSFGTGERLYEQYF.

The chain employs TRBV18 and TRBJ2-3; D call uncertain. Trimming left V 3 bases short and J 2 bases short, with 9 bases between. The CDR3 has 14 amino acids. From germline, CDR1 is KGHSH and CDR2 LQKENI. DNA of the CDR3: TGTGCCAGCTCACCTGCCCAGGTCACAGATACGCAGTATTTT. It codes for CASSPAQVTDTQYF.

The CDR3 DNA follows: TGCAGTGCTAGAGAGGGCCAGGGGGCCAAAAACATTCAGTACTTC. Translating gives CSAREGQGAKNIQYF. The V and J genes are TRBV20-1 and TRBJ2-4, with D maybe TRBD1 (6 bases). V lost 0 bases, J lost 1 base, and 10 bases lay in between. CDR3 length: 15 residues. Germline CDR1 reads DFQATT; CDR2 reads SNEGSKA (reference sequence).

This clonotype was seen a handful of times. The chain joins TRBV11-2 to TRBJ2-7; TRBD1 might be the D (6 bases). Looked up from germline, CDR1 is SGHAT and CDR2 is FQNNGV. There are 16 residues in the CDR3. Trimming stripped 0 bases from V and 4 bases from J, with 16 bases between. The CDR3 is CASSLDTGTLDYEQYF. The DNA for the CDR3 is TGTGCCAGCAGCTTAGACACCGGGACACTTGATTACGAGCAGTACTTC. The full variable domain, rest sourced from reference TRBV11-2 and TRBJ2-7, is EAGVAQSPRYKIIEKRQSVAFWCNPISGHATLYWYQQILGQGPKLLIQFQNNGVVDDSQLPKDRFSAERLKGVDSTLKIQPAKLEDSAVYLCASSLDTGTLDYEQYFGPGTRLTVT.

Only a few counts were recorded for this clonotype. V usage is TRBV29-1 and J usage is TRBJ1-3; D possibly corresponds to TRBD1 (6 bases). Looked up from germline, CDR1 is SQVTM and CDR2 is ANQGSEA. V dropped 7 bases and J dropped 2 bases, with 9 bases sitting between them. The CDR3 is made up of 12 amino acids. CDR3 in amino acids: CSAYRAGNTIYF. The DNA of the CDR3 is TGCAGCGCCTACAGGGCTGGAAACACCATATATTTT.

The chain combines TRBV6-5 with TRBJ1-1; 7 nucleotides line up with TRBD1. CDR3 length equals 16 residues. Per germline, CDR1 MNHEY and CDR2 SVGAGI. The V gene end was trimmed by 2 bases and the J gene end by 1 base; junction bases not matched to a gene: 7. CDR3 loop: CASSYPQGGANTEAFF. The CDR3 DNA reads as TGTGCCAGCAGTTACCCCCAGGGGGGCGCGAACACTGAAGCTTTCTTT.

This clonotype has only a few counts. The CDR3 DNA is TGTGCCATCAAGAGCGACCTATACAATGAGCAGTTCTTC. Its translation is CAIKSDLYNEQFF. The rearrangement uses TRBV10-3 and TRBJ2-1; D remains unclear. The CDR3 contains 13 residues. Germline V gene lookup returns CDR1 ENHRY and CDR2 SYGVKD. V was cut by 7 bases and J by 4 bases, with 11 bases left in between.

The V gene is TRBV20-1, the J gene TRBJ2-7; perhaps D is TRBD1 or TRBD2 (7 bases each). The V gene's germline CDR1 is DFQATT and CDR2 SNEGSKA (reference sequence). This CDR3 has 15 amino acids. Trimming took off 0 bases at V and 2 bases at J, with 14 bases between the two ends. CDR3 nucleotides: TGCAGTGCTAGAGATCGGGCAGGGGGGGCCTACGAGCAGTACTTC. Translating gives CSARDRAGGAYEQYF.

The chain couples TRBV11-2 to TRBJ1-1; no clear D. V gave up 0 bases and J gave up 0 bases, with 8 bases separating them. This CDR3 contains 15 residues. Germline CDR1 is SGHAT and CDR2 is FQNNGV. CDR3 amino acids: CASSLEGLMNTEAFF. DNA for the CDR3: TGTGCCAGCAGCTTAGAAGGCCTAATGAACACTGAAGCTTTCTTT.

The V and J genes are TRBV5-4 and TRBJ1-2; the match to TRBD1 covers 7 bases. The CDR3 runs 14 residues. The germline V gene encodes CDR1 SGHNT and CDR2 YYREEE (reference sequence). Trimming at V came to 0 bases and at J to 5 bases, leaving 4 bases not matched to a gene. CDR3: CASSLEQGWYGYTF. CDR3 coding DNA: TGTGCCAGCAGCTTGGAACAGGGGTGGTATGGCTACACCTTC.

The gene calls are TRBV27 and TRBJ2-5, with D possibly TRBD1 on 6 matching bases. Trimming shortened V by 6 bases and J by 4 bases, and 21 bases separated the two germline ends. Germline V lookup: CDR1 MNHEY, CDR2 SMNVEV (reference sequence). The CDR3 extends over 16 amino acids. The CDR3 sequence is CASSPERGLGSETQYF. DNA for the CDR3: TGTGCCAGCAGCCCGGAGAGGGGGTTGGGGTCAGAGACCCAGTACTTC.

Many counts were recorded for this clonotype. V and J are TRBV6-2 or TRBV6-3 and TRBJ2-5, with D possibly being TRBD1 or TRBD2 (5 bases each). Germline V gives CDR1 MNHEY, CDR2 SVGEGT. Trimming removed 6 bases at V and 5 bases at J, with 13 bases between. The CDR3 has 13 amino acids. CDR3 in amino acids: CASSSQGEETQYF. The CDR3 DNA is TGTGCCAGCAGCTCCCAGGGAGAGGAGACCCAGTACTTC.

The J gene is TRBJ1-2, the V gene TRBV29-1; 7 nucleotides align to TRBD1. J was trimmed by 2 bases and V by 7 bases; bases with no gene match: 13. Germline loops: CDR1 SQVTM, CDR2 ANQGSEA. The CDR3 has 15 residues. The CDR3 DNA reads TGCAGCGCCCAAGTCCGGGACAGACGCAACTATGGCTACACCTTC. This encodes CSAQVRDRRNYGYTF.

The chain couples TRBV12-3 or TRBV12-4 to TRBJ1-5, with D maybe TRBD1 (5 bases). This CDR3 is built from 14 residues. The germline V and J ends were trimmed by 6 bases and 3 bases, with 12 bases remaining between them. The CDR3 here is CASRGGNPNQPQHF. CDR3 coding DNA: TGTGCCAGCAGGGGGGGGAATCCCAATCAGCCCCAGCATTTT.

The chain couples TRBV2 to TRBJ2-5; 8 bases match TRBD2. The germline CDR1 and CDR2 sequences are SNHLY and FYNNEI. This CDR3 is 15 amino acids long. The V segment lost 8 bases and the J segment 2 bases; nucleotides outside the gene matches: 10. CDR3 nucleotides: TGTGCCAGCGGGGGACTGGCGGGGGGACAAGAGACCCAGTACTTC. Residues: CASGGLAGGQETQYF.

This clonotype has more than one count but fewer than ten. The rearrangement uses TRBV6-6 and TRBJ1-1; D is unclear. CDR3 size: 11 residues. Germline V gene lookup returns CDR1 MNHNY and CDR2 SVGAGI (reference sequence). V was trimmed by 2 bases and J by 6 bases, leaving 4 bases between them. The CDR3 sequence: CASSYGAEAFF. CDR3 DNA sequence: TGTGCCAGCAGTTACGGGGCTGAAGCTTTCTTT.

This clonotype was counted once. The chain carries TRBV27 and TRBJ1-1, with D uncertain. Trimming took 3 bases from V and 6 from J, leaving 14 bases between them. The CDR3 length is 14 residues. Germline V gene sequence: CDR1 MNHEY, CDR2 SMNVEV (reference sequence). CDR3 protein: CASSFVEGRAEAFF. CDR3 DNA: TGTGCCAGCAGTTTTGTCGAAGGTCGCGCTGAAGCTTTCTTT.

The chain is built from TRBV11-2 and TRBJ2-7; 8 bases line up with TRBD2. The V and J ends lost 4 bases and 2 bases, in that order; junction bases with no gene match: 10. The V gene's germline CDR1 is SGHAT and CDR2 FQNNGV. The CDR3 has 16 residues. The CDR3: CASSSFGGGVPYEQYF. The CDR3 DNA reads TGTGCCAGCAGCTCATTCGGGGGGGGGGTCCCCTACGAGCAGTACTTC.

The chain recombines TRBV6-2 or TRBV6-3 with TRBJ1-2, with D perhaps TRBD1 (6 bases). This CDR3 is built from 16 residues. V shed 0 bases and J shed 1 base, with 12 bases lying between them. CDR1 MNHEY and CDR2 SVGEGT come from the germline V gene. CDR3 in DNA: TGTGCCAGCAGTTACTCCGACAGGACAGTTAACTATGGCTACACCTTC. It codes for CASSYSDRTVNYGYTF.